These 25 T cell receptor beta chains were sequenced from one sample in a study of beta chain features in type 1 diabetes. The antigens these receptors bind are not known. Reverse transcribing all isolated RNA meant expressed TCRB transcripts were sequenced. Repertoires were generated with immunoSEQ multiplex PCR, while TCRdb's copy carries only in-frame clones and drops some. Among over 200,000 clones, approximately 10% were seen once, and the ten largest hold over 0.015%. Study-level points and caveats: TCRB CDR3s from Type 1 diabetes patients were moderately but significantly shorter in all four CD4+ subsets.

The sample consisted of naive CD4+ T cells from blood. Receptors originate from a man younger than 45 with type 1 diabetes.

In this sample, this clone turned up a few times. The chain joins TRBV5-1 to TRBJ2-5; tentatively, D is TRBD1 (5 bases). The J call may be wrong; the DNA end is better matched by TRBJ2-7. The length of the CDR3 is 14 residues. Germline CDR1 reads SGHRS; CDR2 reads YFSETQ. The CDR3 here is CASSPGRAGNEQYF. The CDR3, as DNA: TGCGCCAGCAGCCCCGGCAGGGCTGGAAACGAGCAGTACTTC.

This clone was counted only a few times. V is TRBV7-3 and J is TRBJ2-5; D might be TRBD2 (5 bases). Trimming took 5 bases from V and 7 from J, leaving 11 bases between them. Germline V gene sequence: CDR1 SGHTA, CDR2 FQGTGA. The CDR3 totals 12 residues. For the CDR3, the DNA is TGTGCCAGCAGCCCTAGTGGAGGGACCCAGTACTTC. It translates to CASSPSGGTQYF.

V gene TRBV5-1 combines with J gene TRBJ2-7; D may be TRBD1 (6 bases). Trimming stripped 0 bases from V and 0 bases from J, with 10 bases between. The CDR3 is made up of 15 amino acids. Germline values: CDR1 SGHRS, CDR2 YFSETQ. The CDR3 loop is CASSLAPRGSYEQYF. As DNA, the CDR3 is TGCGCCAGCAGCTTGGCCCCCAGGGGCTCCTACGAGCAGTACTTC. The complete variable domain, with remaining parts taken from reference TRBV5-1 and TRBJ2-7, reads KAGVTQTPRYLIKTRGQQVTLSCSPISGHRSVSWYQQTPGQGLQFLFEYFSETQRNKGNFPGRFSGRQFSNSRSEMNVSTLELGDSALYLCASSLAPRGSYEQYFGPGTRLTVT.

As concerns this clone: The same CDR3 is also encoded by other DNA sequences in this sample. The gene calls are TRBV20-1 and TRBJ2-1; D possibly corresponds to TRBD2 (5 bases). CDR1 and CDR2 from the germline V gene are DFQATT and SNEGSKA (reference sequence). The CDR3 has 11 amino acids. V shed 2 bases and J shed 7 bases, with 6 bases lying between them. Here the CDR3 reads CSARRGNEQFF. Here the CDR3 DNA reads TGCAGTGCTAGACGCGGGAATGAGCAGTTCTTC.

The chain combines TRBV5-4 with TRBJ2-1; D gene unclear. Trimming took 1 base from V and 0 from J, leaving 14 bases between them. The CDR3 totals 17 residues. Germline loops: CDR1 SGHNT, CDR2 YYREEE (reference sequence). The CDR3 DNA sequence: TGTGCCAGCAGCTTGACAAGATCTAGGAGCTCCTACAATGAGCAGTTCTTC. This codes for CASSLTRSRSSYNEQFF.

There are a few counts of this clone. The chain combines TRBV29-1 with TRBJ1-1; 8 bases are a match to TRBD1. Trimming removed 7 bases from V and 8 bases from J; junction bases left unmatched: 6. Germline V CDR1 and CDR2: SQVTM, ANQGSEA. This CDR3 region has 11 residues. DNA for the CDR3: TGCAGCGCCCAGGGGGCCCCCGAAGCTTTCTTT. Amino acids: CSAQGAPEAFF.

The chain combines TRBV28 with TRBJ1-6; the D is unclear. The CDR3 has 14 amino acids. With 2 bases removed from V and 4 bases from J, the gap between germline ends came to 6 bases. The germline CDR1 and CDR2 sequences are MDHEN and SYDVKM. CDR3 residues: CASSLGGYNSPLHF. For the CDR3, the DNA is TGTGCCAGCAGTTTAGGAGGTTATAATTCACCCCTCCACTTT.

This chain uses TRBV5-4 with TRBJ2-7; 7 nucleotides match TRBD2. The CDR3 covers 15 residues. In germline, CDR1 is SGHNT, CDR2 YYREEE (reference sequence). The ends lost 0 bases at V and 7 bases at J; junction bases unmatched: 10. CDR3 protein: CASSLASSGVREQYF. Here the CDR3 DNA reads TGTGCCAGCAGCTTGGCATCCAGCGGGGTACGTGAGCAGTACTTC.

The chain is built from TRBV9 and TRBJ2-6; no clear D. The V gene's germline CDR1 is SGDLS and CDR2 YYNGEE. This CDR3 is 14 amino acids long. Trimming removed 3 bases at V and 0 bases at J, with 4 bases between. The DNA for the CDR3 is TGTGCCAGCAGCGCCTTCTCTGGGGCCAACGTCCTGACTTTC. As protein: CASSAFSGANVLTF.

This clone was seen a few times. The CDR3 protein is CSALALRTQYF. The CDR3 nucleotides read TGCAGTGCCCTAGCGCTGCGGACCCAGTACTTC. The chain carries TRBV20-1 and TRBJ2-5; D possibly corresponds to TRBD2 (6 bases). Germline V gene sequence: CDR1 DFQATT, CDR2 SNEGSKA (reference sequence). V lost 6 bases to trimming and J lost 7 bases, with 12 bases between them. CDR3 length equals 11 residues.

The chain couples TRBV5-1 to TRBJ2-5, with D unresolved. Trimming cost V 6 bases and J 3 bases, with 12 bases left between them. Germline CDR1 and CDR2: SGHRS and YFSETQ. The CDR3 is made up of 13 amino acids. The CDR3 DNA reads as TGCGCCAGCACCGGTTTTGTTGAAGAGACCCAGTACTTC. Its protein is CASTGFVEETQYF.

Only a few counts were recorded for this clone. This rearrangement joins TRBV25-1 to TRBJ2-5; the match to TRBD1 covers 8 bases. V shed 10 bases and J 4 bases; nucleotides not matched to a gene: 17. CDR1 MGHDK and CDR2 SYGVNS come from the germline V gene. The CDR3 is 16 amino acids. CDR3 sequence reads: CATQGDLHKPGETQYF. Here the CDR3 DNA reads TGTGCCACACAGGGGGATTTGCACAAGCCGGGAGAGACCCAGTACTTC.

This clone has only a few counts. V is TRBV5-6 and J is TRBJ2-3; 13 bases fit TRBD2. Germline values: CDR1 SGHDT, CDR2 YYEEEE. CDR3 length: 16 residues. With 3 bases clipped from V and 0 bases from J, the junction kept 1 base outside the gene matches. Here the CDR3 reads CASSWTSGSSTDTQYF. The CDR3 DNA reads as TGTGCCAGCAGCTGGACTAGCGGGAGTAGCACAGATACGCAGTATTTT.

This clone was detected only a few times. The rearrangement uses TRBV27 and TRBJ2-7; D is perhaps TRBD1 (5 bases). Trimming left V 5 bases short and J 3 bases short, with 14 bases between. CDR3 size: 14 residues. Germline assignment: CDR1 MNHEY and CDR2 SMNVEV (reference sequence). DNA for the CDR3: TGTGCCAGCAGTGCGACAGCCTCCCTCTACGAGCAGTACTTC. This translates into CASSATASLYEQYF.

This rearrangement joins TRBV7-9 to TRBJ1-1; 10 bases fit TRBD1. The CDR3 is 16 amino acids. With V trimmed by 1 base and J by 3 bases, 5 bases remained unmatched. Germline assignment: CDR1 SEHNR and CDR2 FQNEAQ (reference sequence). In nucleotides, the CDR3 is TGTGCCAGCAGCTTAGGACAGGGGGCTAAGGACACTGAAGCTTTCTTT. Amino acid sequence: CASSLGQGAKDTEAFF.

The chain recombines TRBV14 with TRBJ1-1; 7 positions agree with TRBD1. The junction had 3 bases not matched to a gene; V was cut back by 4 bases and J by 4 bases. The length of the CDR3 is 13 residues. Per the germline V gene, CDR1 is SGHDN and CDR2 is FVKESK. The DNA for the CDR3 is TGTGCCAGCAGCCGAACAGGGGCCACTGAAGCTTTCTTT. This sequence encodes CASSRTGATEAFF.

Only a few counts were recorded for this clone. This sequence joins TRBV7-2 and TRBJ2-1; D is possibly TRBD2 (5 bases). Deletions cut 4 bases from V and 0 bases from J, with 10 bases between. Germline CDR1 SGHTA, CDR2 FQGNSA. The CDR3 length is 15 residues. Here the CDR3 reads CASSSAAASYNEQFF. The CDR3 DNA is TGTGCCAGCAGCTCCGCAGCGGCCTCCTACAATGAGCAGTTCTTC. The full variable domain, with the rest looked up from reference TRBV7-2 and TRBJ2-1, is GAGVSQSPSNKVTEKGKDVELRCDPISGHTALYWYRQSLGQGLEFLIYFQGNSAPDKSGLPSDRFSAERTGGSVSTLTIQRTQQEDSAVYLCASSSAAASYNEQFFGPGTRLTVL.

Written as DNA, the CDR3 is TGTGCCAGCACCATGAACACCGGGGAGCTGTTTTTT. Its protein is CASTMNTGELFF. V usage is TRBV7-3 and J usage is TRBJ2-2, with no clear D. The germline V and J ends were trimmed by 7 bases and 1 base, with 4 bases remaining between them. The germline V gene has CDR1 SGHTA and CDR2 FQGTGA. This CDR3 region has 12 residues.

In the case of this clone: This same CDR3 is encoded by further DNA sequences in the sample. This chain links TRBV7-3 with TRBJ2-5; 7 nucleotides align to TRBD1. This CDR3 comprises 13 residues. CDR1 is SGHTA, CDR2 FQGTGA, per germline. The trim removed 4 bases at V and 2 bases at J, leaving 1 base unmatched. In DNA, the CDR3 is TGTGCCAGCAGCTCGGGACAGCAAGAGACCCAGTACTTC. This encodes CASSSGQQETQYF.

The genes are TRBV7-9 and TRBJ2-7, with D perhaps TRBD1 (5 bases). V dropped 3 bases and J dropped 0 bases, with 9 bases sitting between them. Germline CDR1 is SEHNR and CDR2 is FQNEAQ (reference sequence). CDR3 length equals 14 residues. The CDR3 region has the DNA TGTGCCAGCAGCTTGCAGGGCCCCTCCTACGAGCAGTACTTC. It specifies CASSLQGPSYEQYF.

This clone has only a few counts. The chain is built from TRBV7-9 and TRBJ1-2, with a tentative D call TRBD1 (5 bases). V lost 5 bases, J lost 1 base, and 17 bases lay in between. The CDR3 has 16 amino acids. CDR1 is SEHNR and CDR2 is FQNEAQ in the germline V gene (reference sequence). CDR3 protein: CASSLSGARYNYGYTF. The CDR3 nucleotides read TGTGCCAGCAGCCTAAGCGGGGCACGGTATAACTATGGCTACACCTTC.

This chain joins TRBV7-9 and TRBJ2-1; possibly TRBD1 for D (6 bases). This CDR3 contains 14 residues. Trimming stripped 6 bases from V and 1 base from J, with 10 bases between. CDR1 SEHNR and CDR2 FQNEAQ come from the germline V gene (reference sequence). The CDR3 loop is CASRVGASYNEQFF. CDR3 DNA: TGTGCCAGCAGGGTGGGGGCATCCTACAATGAGCAGTTCTTC.

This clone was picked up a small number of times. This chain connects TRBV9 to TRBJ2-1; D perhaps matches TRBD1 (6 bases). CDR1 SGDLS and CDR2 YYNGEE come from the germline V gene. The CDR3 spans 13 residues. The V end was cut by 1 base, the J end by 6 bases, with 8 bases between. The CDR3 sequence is CASSVRGGNEQFF. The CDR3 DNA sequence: TGTGCCAGCAGCGTACGAGGGGGCAATGAGCAGTTCTTC.

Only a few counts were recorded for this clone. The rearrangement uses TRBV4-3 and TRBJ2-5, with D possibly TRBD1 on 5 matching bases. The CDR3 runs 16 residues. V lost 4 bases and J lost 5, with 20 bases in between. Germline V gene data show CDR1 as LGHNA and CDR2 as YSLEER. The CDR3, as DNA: TGCGCCAGCAGCCTTATTACCGCAGGGCTCGGGGAGACCCAGTACTTC. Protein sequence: CASSLITAGLGETQYF.

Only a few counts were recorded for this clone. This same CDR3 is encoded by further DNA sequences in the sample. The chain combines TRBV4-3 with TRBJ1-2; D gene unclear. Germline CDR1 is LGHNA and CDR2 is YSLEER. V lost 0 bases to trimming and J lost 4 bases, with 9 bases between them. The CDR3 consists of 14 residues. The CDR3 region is CASSQDLSGYGYTF. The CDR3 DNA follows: TGCGCCAGCAGCCAAGATCTGTCGGGCTATGGCTACACCTTC.